This T cell receptor (beta chain) is drawn from a study of cytomegalovirus exposure and HLA in healthy donors. Study-level background: An earlier analysis identified 117 million unique TCR beta sequences in some 180 million T cells.

Study results and caveats: Roughly uniform sequencing depth across donors was assumed, possibly incorrectly. Usually a TCR sequence was rare, but some public TCRs were found in many donors.

In the PCR, 60 Vbeta and 13 Jbeta primers were used. The method was immunoSEQ multiplex PCR; TCRdb's version includes in-frame clones alone and lacks a portion of them. The sample lists over 95,000 clones, 77% occurring once. As regards this clone: Its antigen is currently unknown.

V gave up 5 bases and J gave up 2 bases; unmatched junction bases: 5. Germline V CDR1 and CDR2: SGHVS, FNYEAQ. The length of the CDR3 is 15 residues. The clonotype originates from a man aged 35 to 55 in good health and CMV-seropositive. This chain connects TRBV7-6 to TRBJ2-3, with 9 bases that match TRBD2. The sample comprised PBMCs. The CDR3 spells CASSAIAGVTDTQYF. CDR3 nucleotides: TGTGCCAGCAGCGCCATAGCGGGGGTCACAGATACGCAGTATTTT. Drawing the rest from reference TRBV7-6 and TRBJ2-3, the complete variable domain is GAGVSQSPRYKVTKRGQDVALRCDPISGHVSLYWYRQALGQGPEFLTYFNYEAQQDKSGLPNDRFSAERPEGSISTLTIQRTEQRDSAMYRCASSAIAGVTDTQYFGPGTRLTVL.